These T cell receptor beta chains were read from a single sample in a study of cytomegalovirus exposure and HLA in healthy donors. Profiled with immunoSEQ multiplex PCR; TCRdb holds only in-frame clones, not every one. The data show about 89,000 clones, approximately 71% seen once. Sequenced: PBMCs. Every receptor here comes from a man in his thirties or forties in good health and CMV-seronegative. Each CDR3 is given with its conserved first and last residue.

v_gene | CDR3aa
TRBV6-1 | CASSEEGGGGYEQYF
TRBV11-2 | CASSAHRDGYTF
TRBV5-1 | CASSLGPSNTGELFF
TRBV7-2 | CASSLDSGEQFF
TRBV6-6 | CASSQLAYEQYF
TRBV4-1 | CASSQGQGGLGNTIYF
TRBV29-1 | CSVDSLKTEAFF
TRBV5-5 | CASSLDRDIGLEQYF
TRBV5-1 | CASSSGLVSYEQYF
TRBV6-1 | CASILSVFGELFF
TRBV7-2 | CASSPDGDILFF
TRBV19 | CASTPQQYSNQPQHF
TRBV10-3 | CAISESGTGKRGEQYF
TRBV6-4 | CASSADSNQPQHF
TRBV29-1 | CSVEVGDTYEQYF
TRBV6-1 | CASSEGRGGPSNQPQHF
TRBV28 | CASKSWGASLYEQYF
TRBV6-5 | CASSKTSGGAGELFF
TRBV4-2 | CASSQEDSGAGANVLTF
TRBV27 | CASSRQGLYANTGELFF
TRBV18 | CASSPYSDGAFF
TRBV5-1 | CASSQGARDNSPLHF
TRBV19 | CASSITRGSETQYF
TRBV19 | CASSNIAAEAFF
TRBV7-8 | CASSLGTSASGNTIYF
TRBV5-1 | CASTQTTYNEQFF